The next 15 T cell receptor beta chains were all read from a single sample in a study of blood T cell repertoires in COVID-19. Clones were sequenced by immunoSEQ multiplex PCR, and TCRdb holds only the in-frame ones, with some missing. The sample has under 250,000 clones, approximately 89% seen once. The specimen was peripheral blood. These receptors were collected from a woman aged 25 to 39 with COVID-19, enrolled during active disease.

This clone appeared a single time. This chain links TRBV3-1 (or the pseudogene TRBV3-2) with TRBJ2-7, with 7 positions matching TRBD2. In germline, CDR1 is LGHDT, CDR2 YNNKEL (reference sequence). The CDR3 contains 15 residues. The ends lost 4 bases at V and 3 bases at J; junction bases unmatched: 9. Written as DNA, the CDR3 is TGTGCCAGCAGCCGTCAAGCGGGATCTGTCTACGAGCAGTACGTC. As protein: CASSRQAGSVYEQYV.

The chain links TRBV3-1 (or the pseudogene TRBV3-2) to TRBJ2-1; weak D call: TRBD1 (6 bases). Germline V CDR1 and CDR2: LGHDT, YNNKEL (reference sequence). This CDR3 is built from 14 residues. V lost 1 base to trimming and J lost 7 bases, with 11 bases between them. CDR3 bases: TGTGCCAGCAGCCAAGGGGGACATCAGAATGAGCAGTTCTTC. It is translated as CASSQGGHQNEQFF.

The chain carries TRBV19 and TRBJ1-2; 7 bases fit TRBD1. CDR1 and CDR2 (germline): LNHDA, SQIVND (reference sequence). V shed 5 bases, J shed 5 bases, and the junction held 11 bases outside the gene matches. The CDR3 extends over 15 amino acids. The CDR3, as DNA: TGTGCCAGTAGTCGGCTCGAGGGACAGCAGTATGGCTACACCTTC. Translated, it gives CASSRLEGQQYGYTF.

This sequence joins TRBV27 and TRBJ1-2; TRBD1 matches 7 bases. The V gene's germline CDR1 is MNHEY and CDR2 SMNVEV (reference sequence). Losses at the gene ends were 5 bases for V and 2 bases for J; bases not matched to a gene: 8. This CDR3 has 15 residues. CDR3 in DNA: TGTGCCAGCAGTACCGGGACAGCTACAAACTATGGCTACACCTTC. This translates into CASSTGTATNYGYTF.

The chain recombines TRBV14 with TRBJ2-1, with D perhaps TRBD2 (6 bases). Germline loops: CDR1 SGHDN, CDR2 FVKESK. The CDR3 has 15 amino acids. Trimming stripped 1 base from V and 4 bases from J, with 11 bases between. The CDR3 nucleotides are TGTGCCAGCAGCCAAGTAGGAGGGACTTACAATGAGCAGTTCTTC. Translated: CASSQVGGTYNEQFF.

This chain links TRBV3-1 (or the pseudogene TRBV3-2) with TRBJ1-3; D perhaps matches TRBD1 (5 bases). The CDR3 contains 16 residues. V lost 0 bases and J 4 bases, leaving 13 bases between the germline ends. Germline lookup yields CDR1 LGHDT and CDR2 YNNKEL (reference sequence). CDR3 coding DNA: TGTGCCAGCAGCCAAGAGGGTGGGGGGAGAGGAAACACCATATATTTT. Residues: CASSQEGGGRGNTIYF.

This chain joins TRBV11-2 and TRBJ1-5, with 7 bases matching TRBD1. The CDR3 spans 15 residues. The germline CDR1 and CDR2 sequences are SGHAT and FQNNGV. Trimming took 3 bases from V and 5 from J; bases not matched to a gene: 7. CDR3 loop: CASSLDRRLDQPQHF. In DNA form, the CDR3 reads TGTGCCAGCAGCTTGGACAGGAGGTTGGATCAGCCCCAGCATTTT.

The chain links TRBV12-3 or TRBV12-4 to TRBJ1-1; a possible D gene is TRBD1 (5 bases). V was trimmed by 3 bases and J by 6 bases, leaving 11 bases between them. The CDR3 consists of 13 residues. The CDR3 spells CASSFREVAEAFF. The CDR3 bases are TGTGCCAGCAGTTTCAGGGAGGTCGCTGAAGCTTTCTTT.

This sequence joins TRBV7-2 and TRBJ2-3; 7 positions agree with TRBD2. The germline gives CDR1 SGHTA, CDR2 FQGNSA. V lost 0 bases to trimming and J lost 4 bases; unmatched junction nucleotides: 4. This CDR3 comprises 15 residues. This CDR3 reads CASSLAGRESDTQYF. CDR3 in DNA: TGTGCCAGCAGCTTAGCAGGGCGGGAGTCAGATACGCAGTATTTT.

V and J are TRBV25-1 and TRBJ2-5, with 8 bases identical to TRBD1. V lost 5 bases, J lost 5 bases, and 10 bases stayed unmatched. Germline values: CDR1 MGHDK, CDR2 SYGVNS. This CDR3 is 15 amino acids long. CDR3 sequence: CASSPRQGLMETQYF. For the CDR3, the DNA is TGTGCCAGCAGTCCGAGACAGGGGTTGATGGAGACCCAGTACTTC. The whole variable domain, filled in from reference TRBV25-1 and TRBJ2-5, reads EADIYQTPRYLVIGTGKKITLECSQTMGHDKMYWYQQDPGMELHLIHYSYGVNSTEKGDLSSESTVSRIRTEHFPLTLESARPSHTSQYLCASSPRQGLMETQYFGPGTRLLVL.

The rearrangement uses TRBV20-1 and TRBJ1-2; tentatively, D is TRBD1 (5 bases). CDR3 length: 8 amino acids. Germline V lookup: CDR1 DFQATT, CDR2 SNEGSKA (reference sequence). CDR3 sequence: CSPGGYTF. CDR3 DNA sequence: TGCAGCCCAGGGGGCTACACCTTC.

This sequence joins TRBV6-5 and TRBJ1-4, with D tentatively TRBD1 (6 bases). V was clipped by 7 bases and J by 8 bases, with 20 bases between them. The CDR3 extends over 15 amino acids. Germline CDR1 and CDR2: MNHEY and SVGAGI. The CDR3 here is CASTESPSRGEKLFF. In nucleotides, the CDR3 is TGTGCCAGCACCGAATCCCCGAGCAGGGGCGAAAAACTGTTTTTT.

In nucleotides, the CDR3 is TGTGCCAGCTCACCACGGGGGGGCTCTTCGGGAGGCTACACCTTC. It is translated as CASSPRGGSSGGYTF. The genes are TRBV18 and TRBJ1-2, with D possibly TRBD1 on 6 matching bases. This CDR3 is 15 amino acids long. V lost 1 base to trimming and J lost 8 bases, with 17 bases between them. Germline V CDR1 and CDR2: KGHSH, LQKENI.

The CDR3 bases are TGTGCCAGCAGCTTGGGGGGGTTGGCCTACAATGAGCAGTTCTTC. This codes for CASSLGGLAYNEQFF. The rearrangement uses TRBV11-2 and TRBJ2-1, with 7 nucleotides matching TRBD2. V dropped 3 bases and J dropped 2; count of bases not matched to a gene: 4. This CDR3 has 15 residues. Germline V gene sequence: CDR1 SGHAT, CDR2 FQNNGV. The full variable domain, in which reference TRBV11-2 and TRBJ2-1 provide the parts outside the CDR3, is EAGVAQSPRYKIIEKRQSVAFWCNPISGHATLYWYQQILGQGPKLLIQFQNNGVVDDSQLPKDRFSAERLKGVDSTLKIQPAKLEDSAVYLCASSLGGLAYNEQFFGPGTRLTVL.

This chain uses TRBV11-1 with TRBJ2-7, with 8 bases identical to TRBD1. Germline CDR1 and CDR2: SGHAT and FQDESV (reference sequence). This CDR3 spans 15 amino acids. J was trimmed by 8 bases and V by 4 bases; bases with no gene match: 13. The CDR3 DNA reads as TGTGCCAGCAGCTCCCGGGACAGGCCCTACAACCAGCAGTACTTC. This gives the protein CASSSRDRPYNQQYF.